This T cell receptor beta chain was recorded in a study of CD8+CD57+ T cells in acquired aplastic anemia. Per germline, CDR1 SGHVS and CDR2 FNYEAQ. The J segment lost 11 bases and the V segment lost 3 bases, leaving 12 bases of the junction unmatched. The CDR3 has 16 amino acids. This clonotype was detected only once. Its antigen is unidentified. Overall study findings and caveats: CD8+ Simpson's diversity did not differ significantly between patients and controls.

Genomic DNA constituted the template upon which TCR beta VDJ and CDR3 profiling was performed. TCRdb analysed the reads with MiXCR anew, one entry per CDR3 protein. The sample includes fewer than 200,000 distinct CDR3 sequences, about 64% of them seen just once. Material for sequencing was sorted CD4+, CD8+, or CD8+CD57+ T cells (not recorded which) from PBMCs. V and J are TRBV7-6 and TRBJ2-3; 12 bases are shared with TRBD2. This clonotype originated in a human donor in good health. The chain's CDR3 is CASSFRLAGVYNEQYF. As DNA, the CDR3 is TGTGCCAGCAGCTTTAGACTAGCGGGAGTGTACAATGAGCAGTATTTT.